A single count supports the clone carrying this T cell receptor (beta chain). Its antigen remains unidentified. In the PCR, 60 Vbeta and 13 Jbeta primers were used. Some clones are missing from TCRdb's copy, which holds only in-frame ones; the method was immunoSEQ multiplex PCR. Of about 95,000 clones detected, approximately 81% appear once; the ten largest clones hold roughly 4%. This sample is drawn from a study of cytomegalovirus exposure and HLA in healthy donors. Overall study: Caucasian-associated ancestry cluster membership applied to about 83% of approximately 420 genotyped donors.

Study observations and caveats: It was reportedly the case that the classifier diagnosed cytomegalovirus status with high specificity and sensitivity. Altogether, 160 or so TCR beta chains were recorded as cytomegalovirus-associated.

The material sequenced was PBMCs. The sequence derives from a woman in her seventies in good health and CMV-seropositive.

The CDR3 is CAWRKKGSGPYNEQFF. The CDR3 bases are TGTGCCTGGAGGAAGAAAGGGAGCGGGCCTTACAATGAGCAGTTCTTC. The chain uses TRBV30 and TRBJ2-1; D might be TRBD2 (6 bases). Germline lookup yields CDR1 GTSNPN and CDR2 SVGIG (reference sequence). The CDR3 contains 16 residues. V was cut by 3 bases and J by 4 bases, with 19 bases left in between.